These 15 T cell receptor beta chains were all obtained from the same sample, sequenced in a study of blood T cell repertoires in COVID-19. The assay was immunoSEQ multiplex PCR, and TCRdb's table has in-frame clones only and misses some. The table lists about 170,000 clones, 70% to 85% of them singletons. Specimen: peripheral blood. The receptors were sampled from a man between 60 and 70 years old who had recovered from COVID-19.

The chain carries TRBV10-3 and TRBJ1-1; possibly TRBD1 for D (5 bases). V was cut by 3 bases and J by 2 bases, with 7 bases left in between. This CDR3 contains 13 residues. Per the germline V gene, CDR1 is ENHRY and CDR2 is SYGVKD. Written as DNA, the CDR3 is TGTGCCATCAGTGACGGACACAACACTGAAGCTTTCTTT. It is translated as CAISDGHNTEAFF.

V is TRBV10-3 and J is TRBJ2-7; D perhaps matches TRBD1 (5 bases). The CDR3 runs to 12 residues. Germline CDR1 is ENHRY and CDR2 is SYGVKD. V dropped 6 bases and J dropped 1 base, with 7 bases sitting between them. This CDR3 reads CAISRDSYEQYF. The CDR3 DNA reads as TGTGCCATCAGCAGGGATTCCTACGAGCAGTACTTC.

CDR3 nucleotides: TGTGCCAGCAGCTTCGGGGAGACCCAGTACTTC. This sequence encodes CASSFGETQYF. V and J are TRBV7-6 and TRBJ2-5, with D unclear. The germline V gene encodes CDR1 SGHVS and CDR2 FNYEAQ. Deletions cut 3 bases from V and 5 bases from J, with 4 bases between. The CDR3 is 11 amino acids.

The chain has TRBV5-1 and TRBJ2-7, with a tentative D call TRBD1 (6 bases). The length of the CDR3 is 14 residues. CDR1 and CDR2 (germline): SGHRS, YFSETQ. Trimming took 7 bases from V and 1 from J, leaving 15 bases between them. CDR3 amino acids: CASRLGDMSYEQYF. The CDR3 DNA reads as TGCGCCAGCCGCCTGGGGGACATGTCCTACGAGCAGTACTTC.

V usage is TRBV6-5 and J usage is TRBJ1-1; D gene ambiguous. The CDR3 has 16 amino acids. Germline loops: CDR1 MNHEY, CDR2 SVGAGI. V lost 2 bases to trimming and J lost 11 bases, with 24 bases between them. The CDR3 reads CASSYTLIGEGTRAFF. The CDR3 DNA sequence: TGTGCCAGCAGTTACACCTTAATTGGAGAGGGAACTAGGGCTTTCTTT.

This chain connects TRBV5-1 to TRBJ1-4, with a possible D match to TRBD1 (5 bases). CDR1 is SGHRS, CDR2 YFSETQ, per germline. The CDR3 contains 16 residues. Trimming removed 1 base at V and 4 bases at J, with 14 bases between. The CDR3 loop reads CASSLREGSGNEKLFF. The CDR3 nucleotides read TGCGCCAGCAGCTTGAGGGAGGGGTCTGGTAATGAAAAACTGTTTTTT. Supplemented by reference TRBV5-1 and TRBJ1-4, the full variable domain reads KAGVTQTPRYLIKTRGQQVTLSCSPISGHRSVSWYQQTPGQGLQFLFEYFSETQRNKGNFPGRFSGRQFSNSRSEMNVSTLELGDSALYLCASSLREGSGNEKLFFGSGTQLSVL.

The chain carries TRBV7-6 and TRBJ2-7, with D perhaps matching TRBD1 (5 bases). Germline V gene data show CDR1 as SGHVS and CDR2 as FNYEAQ. With 2 bases removed from V and 2 bases from J, the gap between germline ends came to 7 bases. The CDR3 has 13 residues. CDR3 in amino acids: CASSLRQTYEQYF. The DNA of the CDR3 is TGTGCCAGCAGCTTACGACAGACCTACGAGCAGTACTTC.

This chain joins TRBV7-2 and TRBJ2-1; TRBD2 matches 9 bases. V shed 5 bases and J 8 bases; nucleotides not matched to a gene: 19. The germline CDR1 and CDR2 sequences are SGHTA and FQGNSA. The CDR3 has 18 amino acids. CDR3 sequence: CASSKRGLAGTAVDEQFF. In nucleotides, the CDR3 is TGTGCCAGCAGCAAAAGAGGTCTAGCGGGGACTGCCGTGGATGAGCAGTTCTTC.

This chain joins TRBV6-4 and TRBJ2-3, with TRBD2 matching 8 bases. After removal of 0 bases from V and 10 bases from J, the junction contained 9 bases not matched to a gene. CDR3 length: 15 residues. Germline V gene sequence: CDR1 MRHNA, CDR2 SNTAGT. This CDR3 reads CASSDSSSGGSAQYF. CDR3 DNA sequence: TGTGCCAGCAGTGACTCGTCCAGCGGGGGCAGCGCGCAGTATTTT.

The chain uses TRBV3-1 (or the pseudogene TRBV3-2) and TRBJ2-7; the match to TRBD2 covers 8 bases. The trim removed 8 bases at V and 5 bases at J, leaving 14 bases unmatched. The CDR3 is 15 residues long. In germline, CDR1 is LGHDT, CDR2 YNNKEL (reference sequence). The CDR3 sequence is CASFNSGEPLHEQYF. CDR3 nucleotide sequence: TGTGCCAGCTTCAATAGCGGGGAACCCCTCCACGAGCAGTACTTC.

This clone was detected a few times. The chain links TRBV2 to TRBJ1-1; D may be TRBD1 (5 bases). The V end was cut by 4 bases, the J end by 4 bases, with 13 bases between. The CDR3 loop spans 14 amino acids. CDR1 is SNHLY, CDR2 FYNNEI, per germline. This chain's CDR3 is CASSGQGGVTEAFF. CDR3 nucleotide sequence: TGTGCCAGCAGTGGGCAGGGCGGGGTCACTGAAGCTTTCTTT.

This clone was recorded once. The chain has TRBV5-1 and TRBJ1-4, with unresolved D. Germline assignment: CDR1 SGHRS and CDR2 YFSETQ. This CDR3 is 15 amino acids long. The V end lost 0 bases, the J end lost 14 bases, and 20 bases lay between the germline ends. CDR3 residues: CASSLGADSARKLFF. The DNA of the CDR3 is TGCGCCAGCAGCTTGGGGGCAGATTCCGCCCGTAAGCTGTTTTTT.

The J gene is TRBJ2-3, the V gene TRBV3-1 (or the pseudogene TRBV3-2); 9 nucleotides agree with TRBD1. Germline CDR1 LGHDT, CDR2 YNNKEL (reference sequence). This CDR3 has 18 amino acids. The V segment lost 1 base and the J segment 0 bases; nucleotides outside the gene matches: 8. The CDR3 region is CASSQGGQGGTSTDTQYF. CDR3 DNA: TGTGCCAGCAGCCAAGGGGGACAGGGAGGGACTAGCACAGATACGCAGTATTTT.

The CDR3 region has the DNA TGCGCCAGCAGCTCTACAGGGTACAATGGCTACACCTTC. This gives the protein CASSSTGYNGYTF. The rearrangement uses TRBV5-1 and TRBJ1-2; D is perhaps TRBD1 (6 bases). This CDR3 comprises 13 residues. Germline V CDR1 and CDR2: SGHRS, YFSETQ. V lost 3 bases, J lost 6 bases, and 12 bases lay in between.

The chain links TRBV7-9 to TRBJ2-7; TRBD2 agrees at 11 bases. Per germline, CDR1 SEHNR and CDR2 FQNEAQ (reference sequence). Germline trimming cut 2 bases from V and 7 bases from J; bases unmatched to any gene: 4. CDR3 length equals 14 residues. The DNA for the CDR3 is TGTGCCAGCAGCTTAACTAGCGGGGGATCAGAGCAGTACTTC. Protein: CASSLTSGGSEQYF.